A selection of T cell receptor beta chains follows, all from one sample in a study of blood T cell repertoires in COVID-19. The repertoire was sequenced with immunoSEQ multiplex PCR; TCRdb's copy has only in-frame clones and lacks some. The sample holds fewer than 300,000 clones, roughly 90% seen once. The sequenced sample consisted of peripheral blood. The receptors come from a man aged 18 to 35 with active or convalescent COVID-19. The conserved cysteine and the conserved F or W are not part of the CDR3 here.

j_call | v_call | cdr3_aa
TRBJ2-1 | TRBV7-9 | ASSLEKPTSGGYYNEQF
TRBJ2-5 | TRBV4-1 | ASSLRTSGGNQETQY
TRBJ2-3 | TRBV12-3/TRBV12-4 | ATRTGSTDTQY
TRBJ1-5 | TRBV18 | ASSQGNHQPQH
TRBJ1-2 | TRBV6-1 | ASSEGVGTTYGYT
TRBJ1-4 | TRBV7-8 | ASSPAFRATNEKLF
TRBJ2-1 | TRBV9 | ASQKGGTFPYNEQF
TRBJ1-2 | TRBV2 | ASSEREGYIGYT
TRBJ1-5 | TRBV6-5 | ATWGVYSNQPQH
TRBJ2-3 | TRBV7-6 | ASSYRTGLQY
TRBJ2-1 | TRBV10-1 | ASSESHRPPGYNEQF
TRBJ2-5 | TRBV7-9 | ASSFVQGLGETQY
TRBJ2-5 | TRBV2 | ASSAVGGDPQETQY
TRBJ1-2 | TRBV10-3 | AISEFASVEGHYT
TRBJ2-3 | TRBV6-4 | ASSDSKGPDTQY
TRBJ2-5 | TRBV19 | ASSISGGAGETQY
TRBJ2-5 | TRBV9 | ASSAPGFRTQY
TRBJ1-1 | TRBV6-4 | ASSDFSGGTEAF
TRBJ2-7 | TRBV5-1 | ASRMTGYEQY
TRBJ2-3 | TRBV29-1 | SVLLGGTDTQY
TRBJ2-3 | TRBV7-9 | ASSPTALAGVVGDTQY
TRBJ2-2 | TRBV7-9 | ASSAGGVSNTGELF
TRBJ2-2 | TRBV2 | ASARTSGVGGELF
TRBJ2-7 | TRBV5-1 | ASSTFLGGSYEQY
TRBJ2-3 | TRBV10-1 | ASSEDLAGGTTDTQY
TRBJ2-3 | TRBV9 | ASSVTTGGLQSTDTQY
TRBJ2-7 | TRBV29-1 | SVRTGWGSYEQY
TRBJ1-5 | TRBV5-6 | ASSLRVSNQPQH
TRBJ2-7 | TRBV7-3 | ASSLTDSYEQY
TRBJ2-1 | TRBV7-2 | ASSLALPLRSYNEQF
TRBJ1-2 | TRBV6-5 | ASSSFDRVVGYT
TRBJ2-7 | TRBV27 | ASSSWTSGTYEQY
TRBJ1-3 | TRBV7-9 | ASSTPTAGNTIY
TRBJ2-5 | TRBV20-1 | SASIISVAHETQY
TRBJ2-1 | TRBV7-9 | ASSLARSGGNNEQF
TRBJ1-2 | TRBV27 | ASRRDTAANYGYT
TRBJ2-7 | TRBV24-1 | ATSVTGTTPYEQY
TRBJ2-3 | TRBV7-9 | ASSSPAGGLTDTQY
TRBJ2-7 | TRBV5-6 | ASSLVPGHNEQY
TRBJ2-1 | TRBV13 | ASSLGGTGYNEQF
TRBJ2-1 | TRBV7-6 | ASSLDRASEQF
TRBJ1-1 | TRBV2 | ASSESRRNTEAF
TRBJ2-7 | TRBV27 | ASRSGPLGEQY
TRBJ2-7 | TRBV3-1/TRBV3-2 | ASTTGTAPYEQY
TRBJ1-6 | TRBV7-9 | ASGQGNSPLH
TRBJ2-7 | TRBV19 | ASSTGLYEQY